Listed below are T cell receptor beta chains from one sample, sequenced in a study of cytomegalovirus exposure and HLA in healthy donors. The repertoire was sequenced with immunoSEQ multiplex PCR; TCRdb's copy has only in-frame clones and lacks some. This sample's table reports approximately 120,000 clones. The sequenced material came from PBMCs. The receptors here all came from a woman aged 60-75 years in good health and CMV-seronegative. Both conserved end residues are part of each CDR3. D genes are given only for firm matches.

TRBJ1-2,TRBD1,TRBV18,CASSSGQATYYGYTF,TGTGCCAGCTCATCGGGACAGGCGACTTACTATGGCTACACCTTC
TRBJ2-1,-,TRBV5-8,CASSLGLGQGDEQFF,TGTGCCAGCAGCTTGGGTCTAGGTCAGGGCGATGAGCAGTTCTTC
TRBJ2-7,-,TRBV5-1,CASSSTWTPPYEQYF,TGCGCCAGCAGCTCAACCTGGACTCCGCCCTACGAGCAGTACTTC
TRBJ2-5,-,TRBV12-5,CASGPGVTREQYF,TGTGCTAGTGGTCCTGGAGTAACGAGGGAGCAGTACTTC
TRBJ1-2,TRBD1,TRBV2,CASRGDRAGYTF,TGTGCCAGCAGGGGAGACAGGGCTGGCTACACCTTC
TRBJ1-4,TRBD1,TRBV7-9,CASSSVRDREEKLFF,TGTGCCAGCAGCTCCGTCCGGGACAGGGAGGAAAAACTGTTTTTT
TRBJ1-1,TRBD1,TRBV6-5,CASSQRQGATEAFF,TGTGCCAGCAGTCAGAGACAGGGGGCGACTGAAGCTTTCTTT
TRBJ2-2,TRBD2,TRBV2,CASKGGRVTGELFF,TGTGCCAGCAAAGGAGGGAGGGTCACCGGGGAGCTGTTTTTT
TRBJ2-1,TRBD1,TRBV4-1,CASSQTGTGVSNEQFF,TGCGCCAGCAGCCAGACCGGGACAGGGGTCAGCAATGAGCAGTTCTTC
TRBJ1-4,TRBD1,TRBV7-2,CASSSRTGPQVINEKLFF,TGTGCCAGCAGCTCAAGGACAGGGCCGCAAGTAATTAATGAAAAACTGTTTTTT
TRBJ1-6,-,TRBV12-5,CASGTDTLNSPLHF,TGTGCTAGTGGTACAGACACTTTAAATTCACCCCTCCACTTT
TRBJ1-1,-,TRBV28,CASSFISRGLIMNTEAFF,TGTGCCAGCAGTTTTATCTCCAGGGGCTTAATCATGAACACTGAAGCTTTCTTT
TRBJ1-1,-,TRBV9,CASSVESYTEAFF,TGTGCCAGCAGCGTAGAATCTTACACTGAAGCTTTCTTT
TRBJ1-2,-,TRBV6-6,CASRGQGSYGYTF,TGTGCCAGCAGGGGTCAGGGCAGCTATGGCTACACCTTC
TRBJ1-2,TRBD1,TRBV28,CASSSGQGHYGYTF,TGTGCCAGCAGTTCAGGACAGGGGCACTATGGCTACACCTTC
TRBJ2-5,-,TRBV19,CASTQGDVRTQETQYF,TGTGCCAGTACCCAAGGGGATGTGAGGACCCAAGAGACCCAGTACTTC
TRBJ1-6,-,TRBV6-5,CASSYLLQDSYSPLHF,TGTGCCAGCAGTTATTTATTGCAGGATTCTTATTCACCCCTCCACTTT
TRBJ2-4,-,TRBV28,CVTGEGNIQYF,TGTGTTACGGGAGAGGGGAACATTCAGTACTTC
TRBJ2-5,TRBD1,TRBV5-4,CASSVLLTGAQETQYF,TGTGCCAGCAGCGTTCTTTTAACAGGGGCCCAAGAGACCCAGTACTTC
TRBJ2-5,-,TRBV5-1,CASSLRSSAQETQYF,TGCGCCAGCAGCTTACGGTCTAGCGCACAAGAGACCCAGTACTTC
TRBJ2-2,-,TRBV30,CASTTGGELFF,TGTGCCTCCACGACTGGGGGGGAGCTGTTTTTT
TRBJ1-5,-,TRBV28,CASSPWGPGDQPQHF,TGTGCCAGCAGTCCATGGGGGCCAGGCGATCAGCCCCAGCATTTT
TRBJ1-1,-,TRBV27,CASSFGTAPNTEAFF,TGTGCCAGCAGTTTCGGGACTGCACCAAACACTGAAGCTTTCTTT
TRBJ1-1,-,TRBV28,CASLKLSGGYTEAFF,TGTGCCAGCCTTAAACTTTCGGGCGGGTACACTGAAGCTTTCTTT
TRBJ1-5,-,TRBV6-5,CASKKTVSNQPQHF,TGTGCCAGCAAAAAGACAGTTAGCAATCAGCCCCAGCATTTT
TRBJ2-2,TRBD1,TRBV29-1,CSVQSGTGATGELFF,TGCAGCGTCCAAAGCGGGACAGGGGCGACCGGGGAGCTGTTTTTT
TRBJ2-2,-,TRBV5-1,CASSLALAGELFF,TGCGCCAGCAGCTTGGCCCTTGCCGGGGAGCTGTTTTTT
TRBJ1-1,TRBD1,TRBV6-5,CASSHRGFDTEAFF,TGTGCCAGCAGTCACAGGGGTTTTGACACTGAAGCTTTCTTT
TRBJ1-2,-,TRBV6-1,CASSEGTAPNYGYTF,TGTGCCAGCAGTGAAGGAACAGCCCCTAACTATGGCTACACCTTC
TRBJ2-5,-,TRBV7-8,CASSSNYQETQYF,TGTGCCAGCAGCTCTAACTACCAAGAGACCCAGTACTTC
TRBJ2-7,-,TRBV4-1,CASSAVGLNEQYF,TGCGCCAGCAGCGCCGTGGGGCTAAACGAGCAGTACTTC
TRBJ1-1,-,TRBV5-1,CASSLAGWRNTEAFF,TGCGCCAGCAGCTTGGCCGGTTGGAGGAACACTGAAGCTTTCTTT
TRBJ2-7,TRBD2,TRBV6-1,CASGAGAYEQYF,TGTGCCAGCGGGGCGGGAGCCTACGAGCAGTACTTC
TRBJ1-1,-,TRBV27,CASSPSPLRGAFF,TGTGCCAGCAGTCCGAGTCCACTACGGGGAGCTTTCTTT
TRBJ1-3,-,TRBV9,CASSGTPREATSGNTIYF,TGTGCCAGCAGCGGTACTCCGCGAGAGGCCACCTCTGGAAACACCATATATTTT
TRBJ1-2,-,TRBV2,CASSVKRDSRDHGYTF,TGTGCCAGCAGTGTCAAGCGGGACTCTCGGGACCATGGCTACACCTTC
TRBJ2-7,-,TRBV7-6,CASSRDFSSYEQYF,TGTGCCAGCAGCCGGGACTTTTCGTCCTACGAGCAGTACTTC
TRBJ2-7,-,TRBV10-1,CASSEYRGGRGEQYF,TGCGCCAGCAGTGAGTATAGGGGGGGCCGAGGCGAGCAGTACTTC
TRBJ2-1,TRBD2,TRBV27,CASSYGGLAGGPEQFF,TGTGCCAGCAGTTATGGGGGACTAGCGGGGGGCCCTGAGCAGTTCTTC
TRBJ2-7,-,TRBV11-2,CASTSSYEQYF,TGTGCCAGCACTAGCTCCTACGAGCAGTACTTC
TRBJ1-5,-,TRBV4-1,CASSQAGGDGQPQHF,TGCGCCAGCAGCCAAGCCGGGGGAGACGGTCAGCCCCAGCATTTT